This T cell receptor beta chain was recovered during a study of control samples from healthy donors and cancer patients. Assay used: immunoSEQ multiplex PCR; TCRdb lists only in-frame clones, some missing. In the table there are 100,000 or so clones, approximately 78% of which are singletons. Germline values: CDR1 SGHTA, CDR2 FQGNSA. The CDR3 runs to 14 residues. The V end lost 1 base, the J end lost 6 bases, and 10 bases lay between the germline ends. The receptor was derived from an older woman in good health. Sequenced material: blood. V usage is TRBV7-2 and J usage is TRBJ2-1, with D perhaps TRBD1 (5 bases). The CDR3 loop reads CASSLGTSVNEQFF. The CDR3 DNA follows: TGTGCCAGCAGCTTAGGGACATCCGTCAATGAGCAGTTCTTC.